This TCR beta chain was documented in a study of cytomegalovirus exposure and HLA in healthy donors (dated by TCRdb to about 2017). Background for the entire study: According to a later analysis, the roughly 120 validation repertoires were produced on the same platform as the 700 or so repertoires of the first cohort. The aim of the study was to test whether cataloging public T cell receptors could identify signatures of past pathogen exposure. A separate validation cohort of approximately 130 different subjects was used in addition to the roughly 700-subject first cohort. High-throughput TCR immunosequencing, statistical association of individual TCRs with disease status, and machine learning were combined to predict cytomegalovirus infection status.

Details on this clone: Its antigen is not yet known. Base-call qualities are not available, and no considerably larger clone is one nucleotide away.

V sheds 4 bases and J sheds 3 bases, leaving 13 bases between their ends. Taken from the germline V gene, the CDR1 and CDR2 loops are SGHRS and YFSETQ. The CDR3 goes from the cysteine to the phenylalanine over 15 residues. Just the 45-base CDR3 DNA is kept, in frame starting at base 1. Separate from the roughly 650-subject first cohort, the validation cohort of 90 to 150 subjects was the group to which the donors belonged. Results and caveats for the whole study, not just this receptor: A later analysis had no HLA typing for the validation cohort, so co-occurrence there was scored across all 110 or so repertoires. Most TCR sequences were seen in very few donors, while some public TCRs were found in many individuals. Of the cluster scores, around 95% were above 0 in a later analysis, which found that TCRs clustered in the first cohort also tended to co-occur in the 120 or so validation repertoires. The authors suggested that the approach could potentially be generalized to other disease states and immunological phenotypes. In vitro tests confirmed that a few of the cytomegalovirus-associated TCR beta chains recognize cytomegalovirus antigens. The classifier was reported to diagnose cytomegalovirus status with high specificity and sensitivity in both the original cohort and the validation cohort. In the study, approximately 150 TCR beta chains were listed as associated with cytomegalovirus.

The protocol used for the library was the immunoSEQ multiplex PCR assay. Per the source publication's procedure: To diagnose cytomegalovirus status from the catalog of TCR beta chain sequences, a statistical classification framework was built. The immuneACCESS repertoire file appears here via TCRdb, limited to in-frame rearrangements. These files lack a portion of the clones; in checked studies, under half of the deficit traces to unresolved V genes, and the cause of the others is not known. Clone size and V and J calls were adopted from that table, with D and trimming inferred from the DNA. The sample contains some 180,000 clones, about 81% of them found a single time. The ten top clones hold 1% to 1.5% of the sample.

The V and J segments used are TRBV5-1 and TRBJ2-2, and possibly TRBD2, on 6 matching bases. The source of this sequence is a woman in her 30s in good health and CMV-seronegative. Sequenced: PBMCs. The bases are TGCGCCAGCAGCCCGGCGGGGACGGACACCGGGGAGCTGTTTTTT. Its translation reads: CASSPAGTDTGELFF.